This TCR beta chain comes out of a study of regulatory T cells in long-lasting Graves disease. General study points: Persistent-disease Graves' patients showed less TCR diversity than new cases. Persistent disease preferred TRBV28, TRBJ1-2 and TRBJ2-5; new disease, TRBV20-1 and TRBJ2-1.

Germline V gene sequence: CDR1 MGHRA, CDR2 YSYEKL. The CDR3 sequence is 16 residues long. V gave up 0 bases and J gave up 3 bases, with 15 bases separating them. Regarding this clonotype: Its antigen is unknown.

Time point given: newly diagnosed GD, antithyroid drugs for less than 3 months. There was RNA extracted from PBMCs, and the TCR library was made from it. Arm-PCR with iRepertoire HTBI primers amplified the CDR3 regions for these TCR beta libraries. Via MiXCR, TCRdb re-called the multiplex PCR reads, giving one row per CDR3 protein. The table shows roughly 530,000 distinct CDR3 sequences, with about 15% occurring only once. Another study also made use of these data, one on T cells in Graves' hyperthyroidism and ophthalmopathy. Turning to that study: Patients with uncontrolled infections, other autoimmune diseases, pregnancy or lactation were excluded. From stable hyperthyroidism, ophthalmopathy was separated by a 13 V-J model.

The clonotype was recovered from a woman aged 35 to 59 with Graves disease. The rearrangement uses TRBV4-1 and TRBJ2-7; D not resolved. Sample: peripheral blood mononuclear cells (PBMCs), taken at new diagnosis, from a patient treated with antithyroid drugs. The DNA for the CDR3 is TGCGCCAGCAGCCAAGATTTGATCCAGGCTAGCTACGAGCAGTACTTC. As protein: CASSQDLIQASYEQYF.